This T cell receptor (beta chain) is drawn from a study of graft-versus-host responses after intestinal transplantation. The wider study: Uniformly, recipients were administered anti-thymocyte globulin induction with subsequent tacrolimus and steroids for roughly three years. Study-level findings and limits: Declines in HvG clones occurring early post-transplant were associated with peak circulating GvH clone levels. Allograft clonal ratios (graft-versus-host to host-versus-graft) were high in patients who had graft-donor T cell macrochimerism. Investigators detected GvH clones in recipient marrow, with some emerging earlier in ileum or blood.

The CDR3 contains 15 residues. CDR1 and CDR2 (germline): SGHTA, FQGNSA. The V segment lost 0 bases and the J segment 5 bases; nucleotides outside the gene matches: 4. Method: immunoSEQ multiplex PCR; TCRdb's copy keeps in-frame clones and lacks some. The sample yields 13,000 to 15,000 clones, around two fifths seen once. The gene calls are TRBV7-2 and TRBJ1-1, with 9 bases fitting TRBD1. The sample in question was alloreactive CD4+ T cells from a mixed lymphocyte reaction culture, obtained before intestinal transplant. Subset: CFSE-low proliferating T cells sorted from roughly 6-day pre-transplant mixed lymphocyte reaction (GvH or HvG direction). The source is a human patient who received an intestinal transplant. CDR3 in DNA: TGTGCCAGCAGCTTAGCGACAGGGGGAAGTACTGAAGCTTTCTTT. This codes for CASSLATGGSTEAFF.